Sequencing of this T cell receptor beta chain was carried out in a study of T cell repertoires in cytomegalovirus infection. Study background: It was recently identified HLA-C-restricted and well-studied HLA-B-restricted CMV epitopes that the study used. Study observations and caveats: HLA-C-restricted, CMV-specific TCR beta clonotypes were dominant ex vivo.

CDR1 is SGHTA, CDR2 FQGTGA, per germline. The CDR3 sequence is 15 residues long. J lost 3 bases, V lost 6 bases, and 7 bases had no gene match. One entry per CDR3 protein results from TCRdb running MiXCR on the reads. The table lists about 37,000 distinct CDR3 sequences, about 50% of them singletons. Concerning this clonotype itself: Its antigen remains unknown.

Sequenced here: CD8+ T cells from cultured PBMCs, sampled from culture after CMV antigen stimulation. The TCR comes from a human donor in good health (CMV status not recorded). Some clones in this sample may be carry-over from other donors' samples. The chain joins TRBV7-3 to TRBJ2-3; 9 nucleotides agree with TRBD1. In DNA, the CDR3 is TGTGCCAGCAGATTGGGACAGGGTGGGACAGATACGCAGTATTTT. Its protein product is CASRLGQGGTDTQYF. The full variable domain, completed using reference TRBV7-3 and TRBJ2-3, is GAGVSQTPSNKVTEKGKYVELRCDPISGHTALYWYRQSLGQGPEFLIYFQGTGAADDSGLPNDRFFAVRPEGSVSTLKIQRTERGDSAVYLCASRLGQGGTDTQYFGPGTRLTVL.